This T cell receptor beta chain was captured by sequencing in a study of blood T cells in healthy people across ages. Sample-barcoded 5' priming and a J-beta primer mix drove a second PCR of about 7 to 11 cycles. TCRdb ran MiXCR on the 5' RACE reads and lists one entry per CDR3 protein. The table includes some 1,800,000 distinct CDR3 sequences, about two fifths detected once. The receptor's source is a human donor in good health. The sequenced sample consisted of blood.

Here the CDR3 reads CASSRPGGGGEKLFF. For the CDR3, the DNA is TGTGCCAGCAGCCGACCGGGGGGAGGTGGTGAAAAACTGTTTTTT. The chain combines TRBV7-8 with TRBJ1-4; a possible D gene is TRBD1 (5 bases). The germline gives CDR1 SGHVS, CDR2 FQNEAQ. The CDR3 extends over 15 amino acids. V lost 5 bases and J lost 7, with 17 bases in between.